This TCR beta chain was captured in a study of blood T cell repertoires in COVID-19. Whole-study context: Sample material is recorded as cDNA or gDNA derived from T cells, B-cell-depleted T cells, or PBMCs.

Germline CDR1 and CDR2: MNHEY and SMNVEV (reference sequence). Trimming removed 3 bases at V and 0 bases at J, with 15 bases between. The CDR3 has 17 amino acids. Measured with immunoSEQ multiplex PCR; TCRdb has only the in-frame clones, and not every one. The sample includes around 150,000 clones, approximately 79% seen only once; the top ten take approximately 18%. Sequencing input: peripheral blood. The chain couples TRBV27 to TRBJ2-1, with no clear D. The sequence came from a woman aged 80 or over with acute or convalescent COVID-19. CDR3 sequence reads: CASSLMSSMSSYNEQFF. The DNA for the CDR3 is TGTGCCAGCAGTTTGATGTCAAGCATGAGCTCCTACAATGAGCAGTTCTTC.